This TCR beta chain is from a study of shared clonotypes between healthy human individuals (TCRdb year 2020). For the study in its entirety: Three men and a couple of women, aged 18 to 49 years, made up the cohort. For each donor, CD4 naive and CD4 memory were each run on three plates, CD8 naive on two plates, and CD8 memory on one plate. To estimate repertoire size and how much clonotypes are shared between individuals, the study performed deep sequencing of blood TCR repertoires from a few healthy adults. Libraries were prepared and TCR repertoires were sequenced by different laboratories using diverse techniques, in order to increase sequencing depth and limit assay-specific biases. Per donor, leukapheresis produced somewhere between about 0.9 and 9.5 billion PBMCs.

This clone appeared a single time. Its antigen remains unidentified. No base quality values were provided; no much bigger clone lies one nucleotide off. Using the deep immunoSEQ assay, TCR CDR3 regions were amplified from genomic DNA by multiplex PCR. For each cell subset, the extracted genomic DNA was distributed evenly across all wells of several immunoSEQ 96-well plates, and each plate served as one replicate. Each replicate PCR for sorted subsets received about 210 ng genomic DNA, equal to about 30,000 T cell genomes. The purified libraries were quantified using a Qubit 3.0 fluorometer, sized with a Bioanalyzer 2100, and then quantified again using the KAPA Library Quantification kit. Every immunoSEQ 96-well plate was sequenced on a dedicated single-read 150-cycle Illumina NextSeq 550 flow cell. Per the authors' processing: Because the immunoSEQ output included only junctional sequences and no quality scores, the filtering could not be the same as the filtering used for full-length reads. Sequences were annotated with PyIR, a Python wrapper for IgBLAST v1.9, using IMGT germline references to assign V/J genes and CDR3. Reads with weak V/J assignments (E-value above 1e-6), missing CDR3, stop codons, out-of-frame junctions, or ambiguous translated residues were removed. A V3J clonotype was defined by an identical inferred V gene, J gene, and CDR3 amino acid sequence. The percentage overlap between two repertoires was calculated by dividing the number of shared unique clonotypes by the size of the smaller repertoire. Three approaches were used to assess repertoire richness: RTK rarefaction, the Chao1 estimator, and Recon v2.1 estimates of unobserved clonotypes. OLGA was used to compute generation probabilities for all TCRbeta clonotypes that the gDNA method yielded from a few donors. TCRdb provides this immuneACCESS table in a form limited to in-frame rearrangements. Some clones are lacking; in checked studies, under half of them reflect an unresolved V gene, and why the rest are absent is not known. The V and J calls and clone size are taken from that table; D and trimming were inferred from the DNA. Here the sample has 300,000 to 400,000 clones; about nine tenths occur a single time. The top ten constitute 15% to 20% of the sample.

Trimmed from V: 4 bases; trimmed from J: 7 bases; junction bases lacking a gene match: 12. CDR1 and CDR2, per the germline V gene, are SGHAT and FQNNGV. Its CDR3 holds 15 amino acids, cysteine through phenylalanine. Only the CDR3 DNA stays, 45 bases, in frame from base 1. Healthy HIV-negative adults with no recently reported acute infections or vaccinations were included as donors. All donors were Caucasian adults living in Nashville, Tennessee, USA. The CD8 memory samples were a combination of magnetically selected CD45RO+ cells and CCR7-negative CD45RA+ effector memory (TemRA) cells. After blood collection by leukapheresis, PBMCs were isolated using Ficoll-Histopaque density gradient centrifugation and then cryopreserved in the vapor phase of liquid nitrogen. Purity and quantity of every magnetically sorted T cell population were checked by analytical flow cytometry. Genomic DNA was isolated from every sorted fraction and measured by UV absorbance on a Nanodrop 2000c.

The paper as a whole reports these results and caveats: Even with the large sequencing depth, rarefaction of the sorted-subset datasets indicated that sequencing was incomplete. About 5% of naive CD4, approximately 3.7% of naive CD8, roughly 2.5% of memory CD4, and 0.35% to 0.4% of memory CD8 clonotypes were shared across a few donors. Only blood was sampled, and tissue TCR repertoires likely differ from those in blood. Compared with non-shared clonotypes, clonotypes shared by all four sorted-subset donors had higher generation probabilities. The genetic and exposure-history diversity represented was limited by the small number of donors. Based on pairwise subsampling, the degree of clonotype sharing among donors was expected to be affected by sequencing depth. Naive subsets generally had larger estimated clonotype richness than memory subsets.

The sequencing input was memory CD8+ T cells sorted from blood. Sample cell subset or site, as interpreted from the label and publication: CD45RO+ cells pooled with CCR7-negative TemRA cells. The V and J segments used are TRBV11-2 and TRBJ2-7; the central 8 bases match TRBD1. This TCR was sampled from a man between 18 and 35 years old in good health. The CDR3 reads CASSYQPGQEAEQYF. The sequenced DNA is TGTGCCAGCAGCTATCAACCGGGACAGGAAGCAGAGCAGTACTTC. The full variable domain, with segments outside the CDR3 supplied by the reference TRBV11-2 and TRBJ2-7 proteins, appears as EAGVAQSPRYKIIEKRQSVAFWCNPISGHATLYWYQQILGQGPKLLIQFQNNGVVDDSQLPKDRFSAERLKGVDSTLKIQPAKLEDSAVYLCASSYQPGQEAEQYFGPGTRLTVT.